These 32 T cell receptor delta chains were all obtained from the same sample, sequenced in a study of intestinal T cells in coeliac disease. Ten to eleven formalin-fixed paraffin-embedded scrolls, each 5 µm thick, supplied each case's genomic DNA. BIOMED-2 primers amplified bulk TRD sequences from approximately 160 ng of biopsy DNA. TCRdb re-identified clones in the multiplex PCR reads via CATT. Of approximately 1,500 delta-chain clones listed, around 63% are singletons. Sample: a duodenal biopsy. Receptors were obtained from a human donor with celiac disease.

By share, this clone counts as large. The CDR3 region is CACDTVTGRLENWGIKTDKLIF. The DNA of the CDR3 is TGTGCCTGTGACACCGTTACCGGGAGACTGGAAAACTGGGGGATAAAAACCGATAAACTCATCTTT. The gene calls are TRDV2 and TRDJ1, with 11 bases identical to TRDD3. Losses at the gene ends were 0 bases for V and 2 bases for J; bases not matched to a gene: 22. The CDR3 totals 22 residues. CDR1 is GEAIGNYY, CDR2 EKD, per germline.

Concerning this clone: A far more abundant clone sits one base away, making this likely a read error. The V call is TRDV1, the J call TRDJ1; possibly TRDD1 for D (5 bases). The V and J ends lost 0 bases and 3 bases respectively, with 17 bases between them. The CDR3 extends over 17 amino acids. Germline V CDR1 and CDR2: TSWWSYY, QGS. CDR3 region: CALGELILPEMADKLIF. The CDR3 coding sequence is TGTGCTCTTGGGGAACTAATCCTCCCAGAAATGGCCGATAAACTCATCTTT.

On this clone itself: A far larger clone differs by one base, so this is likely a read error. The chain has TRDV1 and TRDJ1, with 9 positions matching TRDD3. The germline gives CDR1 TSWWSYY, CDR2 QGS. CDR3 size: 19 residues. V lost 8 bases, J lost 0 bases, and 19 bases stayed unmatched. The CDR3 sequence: CALRPSHNGGILYTDKLIF. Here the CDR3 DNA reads TGTGCTCTTCGGCCTTCACACAACGGGGGGATACTTTACACCGATAAACTCATCTTT.

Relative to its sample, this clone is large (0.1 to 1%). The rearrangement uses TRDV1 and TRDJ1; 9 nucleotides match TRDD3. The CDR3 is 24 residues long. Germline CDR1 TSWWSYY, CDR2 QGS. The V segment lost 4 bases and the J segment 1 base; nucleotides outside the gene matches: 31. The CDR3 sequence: CALGAITRPSPYWGTREGTDKLIF. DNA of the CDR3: TGTGCTCTTGGGGCAATCACCAGGCCTTCCCCGTACTGGGGGACCCGGGAGGGCACCGATAAACTCATCTTT.

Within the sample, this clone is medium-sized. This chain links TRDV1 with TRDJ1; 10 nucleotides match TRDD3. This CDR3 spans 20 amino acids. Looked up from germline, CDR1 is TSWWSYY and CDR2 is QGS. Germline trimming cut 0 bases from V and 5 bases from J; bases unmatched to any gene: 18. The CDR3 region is CALGELSFSPFGGYQDKLIF. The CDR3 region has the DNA TGTGCTCTTGGGGAACTAAGCTTCTCCCCGTTTGGGGGATACCAAGATAAACTCATCTTT.

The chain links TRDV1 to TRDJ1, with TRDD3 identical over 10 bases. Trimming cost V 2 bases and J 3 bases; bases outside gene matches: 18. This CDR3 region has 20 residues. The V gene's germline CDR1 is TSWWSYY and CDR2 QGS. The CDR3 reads CALGEYHGIRGIRGPDKLIF. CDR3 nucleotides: TGTGCTCTTGGGGAATATCACGGAATACGGGGGATACGGGGACCCGATAAACTCATCTTT.

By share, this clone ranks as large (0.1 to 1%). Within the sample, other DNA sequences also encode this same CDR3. The CDR3 nucleotides read TGTGCCTGTGACACCGTTAGTACTGGGGGAACCGACACCGATAAACTCATCTTT. Residues: CACDTVSTGGTDTDKLIF. This chain links TRDV2 with TRDJ1; 9 positions match TRDD3. The CDR3 length is 18 residues. The ends lost 0 bases at V and 0 bases at J; junction bases unmatched: 10. Germline V gene sequence: CDR1 GEAIGNYY, CDR2 EKD.

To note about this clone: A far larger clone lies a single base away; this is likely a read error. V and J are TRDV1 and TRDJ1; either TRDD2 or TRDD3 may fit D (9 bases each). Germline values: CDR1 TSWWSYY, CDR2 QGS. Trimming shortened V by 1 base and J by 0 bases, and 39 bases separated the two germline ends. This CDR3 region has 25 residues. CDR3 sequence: CALGERAFLRLGDKGGRGYTDKLIF. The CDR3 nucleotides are TGTGCTCTTGGGGAACGGGCCTTCCTACGTTTGGGGGATAAAGGGGGTAGGGGGTACACCGATAAACTCATCTTT.

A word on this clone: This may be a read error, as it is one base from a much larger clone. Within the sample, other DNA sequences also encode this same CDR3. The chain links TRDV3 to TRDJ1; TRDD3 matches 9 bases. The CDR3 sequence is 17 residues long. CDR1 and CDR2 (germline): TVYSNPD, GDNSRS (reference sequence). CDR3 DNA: TGCGCCTTTACCATACTGGGGGACTTCCGGTACACCGATAAACTCATCTTT. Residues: CAFTILGDFRYTDKLIF.

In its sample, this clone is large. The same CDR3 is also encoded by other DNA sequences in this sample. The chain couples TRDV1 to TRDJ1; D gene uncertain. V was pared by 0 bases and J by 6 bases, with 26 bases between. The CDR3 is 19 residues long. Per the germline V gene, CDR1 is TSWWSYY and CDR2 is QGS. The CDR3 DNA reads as TGTGCTCTTGGGGAACTAGAGGTCTTGGTGTTCGGGACGTCTAATAAACTCATCTTT. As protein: CALGELEVLVFGTSNKLIF.

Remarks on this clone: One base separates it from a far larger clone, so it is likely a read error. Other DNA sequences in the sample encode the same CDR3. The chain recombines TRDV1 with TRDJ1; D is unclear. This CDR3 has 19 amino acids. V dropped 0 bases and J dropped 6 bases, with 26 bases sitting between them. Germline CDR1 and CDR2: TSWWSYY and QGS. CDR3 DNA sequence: TGTGCTCTTGGGGAACTGGAGGTCTTGGTGTTCGGGACGTCTAATAAACTCATCTTT. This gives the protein CALGELEVLVFGTSNKLIF.

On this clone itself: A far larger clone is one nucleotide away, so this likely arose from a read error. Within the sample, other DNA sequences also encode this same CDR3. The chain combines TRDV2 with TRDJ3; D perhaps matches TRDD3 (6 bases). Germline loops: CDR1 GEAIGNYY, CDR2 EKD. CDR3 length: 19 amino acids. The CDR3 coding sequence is TGTGCCTGCGACACCTTAGCCGGGGGAAGCTCCTGGGACACCCGACAGATGTTTTTC. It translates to CACDTLAGGSSWDTRQMFF.

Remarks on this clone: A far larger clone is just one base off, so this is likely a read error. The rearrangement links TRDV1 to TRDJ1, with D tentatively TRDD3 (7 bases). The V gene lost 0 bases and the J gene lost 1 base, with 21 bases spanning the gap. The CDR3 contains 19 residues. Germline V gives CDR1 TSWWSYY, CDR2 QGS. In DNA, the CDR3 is TGTGCTCTTGGGGAACTGTCCTACCCCCGGTGGGGGACCACCGATAAACTCATCTTT. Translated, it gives CALGELSYPRWGTTDKLIF.

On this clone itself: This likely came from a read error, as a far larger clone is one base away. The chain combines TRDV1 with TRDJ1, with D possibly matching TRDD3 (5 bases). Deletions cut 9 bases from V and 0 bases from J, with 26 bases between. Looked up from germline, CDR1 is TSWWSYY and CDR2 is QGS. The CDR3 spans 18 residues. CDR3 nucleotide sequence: TGTGCTCTCCCCAGGGAGGGATTCGAGTCCCAGTACACCGATAAACTCATCTTT. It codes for CALPREGFESQYTDKLIF.

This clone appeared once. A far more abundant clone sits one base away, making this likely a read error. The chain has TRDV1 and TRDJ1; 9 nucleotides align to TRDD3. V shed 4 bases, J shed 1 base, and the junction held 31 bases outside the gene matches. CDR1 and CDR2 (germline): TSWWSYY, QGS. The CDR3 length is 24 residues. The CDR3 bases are TGTGCTCTTGGGGCAATCACCAGGCCTTCCCCGTACTGGGGGACCCGGGGGGGCACCGATAAACTCATCTTT. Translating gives CALGAITRPSPYWGTRGGTDKLIF.

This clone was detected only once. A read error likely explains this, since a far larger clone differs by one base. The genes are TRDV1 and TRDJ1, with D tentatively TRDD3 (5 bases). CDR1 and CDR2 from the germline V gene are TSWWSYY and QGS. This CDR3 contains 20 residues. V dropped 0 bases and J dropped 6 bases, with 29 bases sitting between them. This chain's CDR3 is CALGELRRGSYWRIFNKLIF. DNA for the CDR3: TGTGCTCTTGGGGAACTTCGGAGGGGCAGTTACTGGAGGATATTTAATAAACTCATCTTT.

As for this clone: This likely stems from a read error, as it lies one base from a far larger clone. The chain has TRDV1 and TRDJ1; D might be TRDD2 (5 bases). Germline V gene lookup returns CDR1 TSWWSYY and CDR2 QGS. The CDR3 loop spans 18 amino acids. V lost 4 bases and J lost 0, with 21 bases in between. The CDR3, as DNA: TGTGCTCTTGGGGGGCCACCTACATCCCCGGGGTACACCGATAAACTCATCTTT. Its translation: CALGGPPTSPGYTDKLIF.

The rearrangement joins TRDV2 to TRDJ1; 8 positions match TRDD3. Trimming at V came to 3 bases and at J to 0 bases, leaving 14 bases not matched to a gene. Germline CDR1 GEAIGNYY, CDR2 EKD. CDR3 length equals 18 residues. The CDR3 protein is CACDSLLGGDAYTDKLIF. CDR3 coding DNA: TGTGCCTGTGACTCCTTACTGGGGGGAGATGCGTACACCGATAAACTCATCTTT.

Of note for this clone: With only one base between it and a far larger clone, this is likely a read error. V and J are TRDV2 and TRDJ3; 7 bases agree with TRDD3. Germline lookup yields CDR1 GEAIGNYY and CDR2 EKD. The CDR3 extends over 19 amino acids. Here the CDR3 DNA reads TGTGCCCGTGACACCGTGGGGGGATCCGGCTCCTGGGACACCCGACAGATGTTTTTC. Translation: CARDTVGGSGSWDTRQMFF.

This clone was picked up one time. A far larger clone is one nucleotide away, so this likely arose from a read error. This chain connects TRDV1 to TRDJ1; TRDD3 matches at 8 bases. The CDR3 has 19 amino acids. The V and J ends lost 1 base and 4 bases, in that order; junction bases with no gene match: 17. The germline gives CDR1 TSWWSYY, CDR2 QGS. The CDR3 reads CALGEQLTLGDAPIDKLIF. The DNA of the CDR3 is TGTGCTCTTGGGGAACAGCTCACCCTGGGGGACGCTCCTATCGATAAACTCATCTTT.

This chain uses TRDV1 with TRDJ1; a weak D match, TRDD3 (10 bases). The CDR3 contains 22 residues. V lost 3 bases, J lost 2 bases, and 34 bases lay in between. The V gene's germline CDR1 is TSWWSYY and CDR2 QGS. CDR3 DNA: TGTGCTCTTGGGGAGAAGGCCTTCCTACGCCCCTGGGGGGATACGACGACCGATAAACTCATCTTT. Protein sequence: CALGEKAFLRPWGDTTTDKLIF.

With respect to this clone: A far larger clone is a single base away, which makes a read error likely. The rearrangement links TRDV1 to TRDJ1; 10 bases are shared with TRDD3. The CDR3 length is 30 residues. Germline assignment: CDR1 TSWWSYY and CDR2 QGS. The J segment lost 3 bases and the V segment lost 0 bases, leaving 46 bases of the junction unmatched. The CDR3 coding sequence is TGTGCTCTTGGGGAACTTTACAGAGGGGTCGAGTGGTCCCTAGAATCTCTAGCGCTACTGGGGGATCTTAAGGCCGATAAACTCATCTTT. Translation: CALGELYRGVEWSLESLALLGDLKADKLIF.

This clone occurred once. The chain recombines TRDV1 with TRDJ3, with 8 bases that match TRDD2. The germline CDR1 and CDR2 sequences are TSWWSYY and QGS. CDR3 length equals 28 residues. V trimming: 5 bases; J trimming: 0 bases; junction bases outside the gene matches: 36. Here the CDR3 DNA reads TGTGCTCTTGGGTTACATTTTAGCCCCCGGGCCTTCCTAACCTCCCCCGCTGGGAGCTCCTGGGACACCCGACAGATGTTTTTC. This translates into CALGLHFSPRAFLTSPAGSSWDTRQMFF.

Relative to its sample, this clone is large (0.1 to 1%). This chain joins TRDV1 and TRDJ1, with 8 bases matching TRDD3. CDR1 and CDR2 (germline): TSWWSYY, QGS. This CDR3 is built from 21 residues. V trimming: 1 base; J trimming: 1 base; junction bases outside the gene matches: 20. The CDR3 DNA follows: TGTGCTCTTGGGGAACCCCCTGGCCTTCCGATTTACTGGGGGGTCACCGATAAACTCATCTTT. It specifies CALGEPPGLPIYWGVTDKLIF.

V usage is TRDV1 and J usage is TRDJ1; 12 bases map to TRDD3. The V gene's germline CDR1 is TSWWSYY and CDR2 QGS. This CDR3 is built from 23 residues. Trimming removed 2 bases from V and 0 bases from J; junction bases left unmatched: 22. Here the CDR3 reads CALGETLPSYWGILTPYTDKLIF. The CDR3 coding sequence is TGTGCTCTTGGGGAAACCTTACCTTCCTACTGGGGGATACTTACTCCTTACACCGATAAACTCATCTTT.

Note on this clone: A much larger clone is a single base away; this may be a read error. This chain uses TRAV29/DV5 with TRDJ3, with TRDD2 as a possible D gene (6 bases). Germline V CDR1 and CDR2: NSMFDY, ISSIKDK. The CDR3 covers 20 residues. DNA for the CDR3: TGTGCAGCAAGCGGTCCTACGGGTCTGGTAGTCACCTGGGACGCCCGACAGATGTTTTTC. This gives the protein CAASGPTGLVVTWDARQMFF.

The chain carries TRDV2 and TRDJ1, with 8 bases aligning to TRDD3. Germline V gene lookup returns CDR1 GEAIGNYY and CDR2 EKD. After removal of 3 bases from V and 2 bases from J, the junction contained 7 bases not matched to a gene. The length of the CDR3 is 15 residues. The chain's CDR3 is CACDPLGGYTDKLIF. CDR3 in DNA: TGTGCCTGTGACCCACTGGGGGGATATACCGATAAACTCATCTTT.

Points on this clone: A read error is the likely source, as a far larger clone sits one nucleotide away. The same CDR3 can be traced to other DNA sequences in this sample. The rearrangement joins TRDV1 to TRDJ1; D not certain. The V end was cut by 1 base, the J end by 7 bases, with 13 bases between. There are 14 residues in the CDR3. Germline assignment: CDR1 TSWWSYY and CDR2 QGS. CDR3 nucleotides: TGTGCTCTTGGGGAACGCCGGAGACTTCGTAAACTCATCTTT. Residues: CALGERRRLRKLIF.

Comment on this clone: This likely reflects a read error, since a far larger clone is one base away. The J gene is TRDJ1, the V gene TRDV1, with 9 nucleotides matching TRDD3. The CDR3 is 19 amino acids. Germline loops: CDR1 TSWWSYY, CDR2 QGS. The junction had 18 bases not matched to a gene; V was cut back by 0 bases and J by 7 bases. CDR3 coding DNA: TGTGCTCTTGGGGAACTAGGCTCTCCGGGGGATACAACCGATGGTAAACTCATCTTT. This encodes CALGELGSPGDTTDGKLIF.

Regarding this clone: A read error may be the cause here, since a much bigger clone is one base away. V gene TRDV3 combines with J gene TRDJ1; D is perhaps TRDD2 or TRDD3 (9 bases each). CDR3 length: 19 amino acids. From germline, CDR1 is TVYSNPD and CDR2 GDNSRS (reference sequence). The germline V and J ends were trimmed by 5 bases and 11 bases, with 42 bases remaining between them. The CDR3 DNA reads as TGTGCCGCGCACCCTTCCTACACTTGGTGGGGGATAGGGAGGGGAGGGCTCATCTTT. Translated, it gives CAAHPSYTWWGIGRGGLIF.

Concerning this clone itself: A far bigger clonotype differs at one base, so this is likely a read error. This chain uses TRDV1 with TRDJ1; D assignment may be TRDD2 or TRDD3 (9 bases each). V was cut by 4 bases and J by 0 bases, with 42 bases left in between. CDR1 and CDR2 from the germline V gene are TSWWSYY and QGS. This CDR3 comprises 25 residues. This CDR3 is CALGARAFLRLGDKGGSGYTDKLIF. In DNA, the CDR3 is TGTGCTCTTGGGGCACGGGCCTTCCTACGTTTGGGGGATAAAGGGGGTAGTGGGTACACCGATAAACTCATCTTT.

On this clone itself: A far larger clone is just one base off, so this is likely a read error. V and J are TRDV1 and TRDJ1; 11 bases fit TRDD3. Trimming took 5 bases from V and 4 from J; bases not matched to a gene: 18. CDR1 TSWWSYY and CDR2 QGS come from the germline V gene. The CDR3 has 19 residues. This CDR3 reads CALGNYNWGISGYIDKLIF. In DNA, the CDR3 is TGTGCTCTTGGGAACTACAACTGGGGGATATCAGGGTACATCGATAAACTCATCTTT.